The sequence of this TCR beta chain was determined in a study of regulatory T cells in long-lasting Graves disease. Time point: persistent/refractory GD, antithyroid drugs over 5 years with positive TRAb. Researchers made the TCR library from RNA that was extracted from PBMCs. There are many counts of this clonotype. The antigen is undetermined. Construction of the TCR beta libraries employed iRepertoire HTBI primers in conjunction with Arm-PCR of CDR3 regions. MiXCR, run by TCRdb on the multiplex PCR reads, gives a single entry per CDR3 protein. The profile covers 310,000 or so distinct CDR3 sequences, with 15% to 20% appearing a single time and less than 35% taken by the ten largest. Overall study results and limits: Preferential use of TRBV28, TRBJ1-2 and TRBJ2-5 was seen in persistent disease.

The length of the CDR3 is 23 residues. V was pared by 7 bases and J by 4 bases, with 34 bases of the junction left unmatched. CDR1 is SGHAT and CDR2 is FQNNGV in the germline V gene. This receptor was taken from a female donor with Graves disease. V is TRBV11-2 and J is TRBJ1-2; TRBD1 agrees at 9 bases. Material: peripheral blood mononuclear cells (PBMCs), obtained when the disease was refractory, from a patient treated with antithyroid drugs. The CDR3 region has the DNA TGTGCCAGCACCCTTGGGGGGACAGGGTTTGGAGGGTTGCCTCCCCGGAAACTCTATGGCTACACCTTC. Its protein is CASTLGGTGFGGLPPRKLYGYTF.